This section outlines one T cell receptor beta chain sequence together with its context. This record belongs to a study of shared T cell receptors in the human thymus. Assay: immunoSEQ multiplex PCR; the TCRdb copy retains only in-frame clones and omits some. In the table there are more than 550,000 clones, 80% to 90% of which are singletons. V shed 2 bases and J 1 base; nucleotides not matched to a gene: 14. The CDR3 is 19 residues long. Germline CDR1 SGHDT, CDR2 YYEEEE. This sample was also put to use in a study of human thymus T cells. Turning to that study: Corrective surgery for congenital heart defects was being performed on the healthy Finnish infants who were the donors. Unrelated individuals were reported by related research to share highly overlapping thymic repertoires.

What was sequenced was thymocytes. The source is a girl less than two years old with a congenital heart defect. The chain combines TRBV5-6 with TRBJ2-2, with 7 bases that match TRBD1. CDR3 protein: CASSLFGPGTAKNTGELFF. CDR3 DNA sequence: TGTGCCAGCAGCTTATTTGGCCCGGGGACAGCGAAGAACACCGGGGAGCTGTTTTTT. The whole variable domain, filled in from reference TRBV5-6 and TRBJ2-2, reads DAGVTQSPTHLIKTRGQQVTLRCSPKSGHDTVSWYQQALGQGPQFIFQYYEEEERQRGNFPDRFSGHQFPNYSSELNVNALLLGDSALYLCASSLFGPGTAKNTGELFFGEGSRLTVL.